These 25 T cell receptor beta chains came from one sample sequenced in a study of shared clonotypes between healthy human individuals. Sequenced by immunoSEQ multiplex PCR; TCRdb stores in-frame clones only, minus some. The sample yields over a million clones, about 84% seen once. The sequenced sample was memory CD4+ T cells from PBMCs. The subset here: CD45RA-negative fraction. The receptors were gathered from a man between 18 and 29 years old in good health. Some clones in this sample may be carry-over from other donors' samples.

CDR3 protein: CASSRDPQETQYF. CDR3 in DNA: TGTGCCAGCAGTCGAGACCCCCAAGAGACCCAGTACTTC. The chain combines TRBV14 with TRBJ2-5; D ambiguous. The CDR3 loop spans 13 amino acids. V was shortened by 6 bases and J by 1 base, with 9 bases between the two germline ends. Germline CDR1 is SGHDN and CDR2 is FVKESK.

The chain recombines TRBV6-4 with TRBJ2-7; D call uncertain. This CDR3 spans 16 amino acids. V lost 8 bases, J lost 7 bases, and 27 bases lay in between. CDR1 is MRHNA, CDR2 SNTAGT, per germline. CDR3 residues: CASFQSPRPSRKEQYF. The DNA of the CDR3 is TGTGCCAGCTTCCAGTCCCCTCGTCCGAGCAGAAAGGAGCAGTACTTC.

CDR3 in DNA: TGTGCCAGCAGCTTAACTTTGGCTGGCGAGCAGTACTTC. It codes for CASSLTLAGEQYF. The chain couples TRBV7-3 to TRBJ2-7, with D hard to call. The germline gives CDR1 SGHTA, CDR2 FQGTGA. The length of the CDR3 is 13 residues. V was clipped by 0 bases and J by 6 bases, with 9 bases between them.

The chain employs TRBV27 and TRBJ2-7; 10 bases match TRBD1. J was trimmed by 3 bases and V by 4 bases; bases with no gene match: 6. CDR1 and CDR2 from the germline V gene are MNHEY and SMNVEV (reference sequence). The CDR3 length is 15 residues. The CDR3 sequence: CASSSPTGGHYEQYF. The CDR3 nucleotides read TGTGCCAGCAGTTCCCCGACAGGGGGCCACTACGAGCAGTACTTC.

The chain employs TRBV7-3 and TRBJ1-2; 11 bases are a match to TRBD1. Germline V gives CDR1 SGHTA, CDR2 FQGTGA. CDR3 length: 13 residues. V lost 5 bases and J lost 6; bases outside the gene matches: 2. This chain's CDR3 is CASSAGQGDGYTF. CDR3 nucleotide sequence: TGTGCCAGCAGCGCGGGACAGGGGGATGGCTACACCTTC.

The rearrangement joins TRBV30 to TRBJ2-5; D ambiguous. The CDR3 totals 11 residues. Germline CDR1 GTSNPN, CDR2 SVGIG (reference sequence). Trimming removed 5 bases at V and 4 bases at J, with 8 bases between. The CDR3 sequence is CAWGSRETQYF. The CDR3, as DNA: TGTGCCTGGGGCTCCAGAGAGACCCAGTACTTC.

Regarding this clone: The sample has other DNA sequences that encode this CDR3 too. This CDR3 is CATGQWSTEAFF. Here the CDR3 DNA reads TGTGCCACGGGACAGTGGAGCACTGAAGCTTTCTTT. The V call is TRBV2, the J call TRBJ1-1, with 7 bases that match TRBD1. The J segment lost 4 bases and the V segment lost 10 bases, leaving 6 bases of the junction unmatched. The CDR3 extends over 12 amino acids. In germline, CDR1 is SNHLY, CDR2 FYNNEI.

V gene TRBV28 combines with J gene TRBJ1-5, with D unclear. The CDR3 consists of 12 residues. Germline CDR1 and CDR2: MDHEN and SYDVKM. With 3 bases removed from V and 5 bases from J, the gap between germline ends came to 5 bases. The CDR3 bases are TGTGCCAGCAGTTTGGAGTATCAGCCCCAGCATTTT. Its translation: CASSLEYQPQHF.

V usage is TRBV7-2 and J usage is TRBJ2-7; a weak D match, TRBD1 (6 bases). Trimming cost V 1 base and J 2 bases, with 9 bases left between them. Looked up from germline, CDR1 is SGHTA and CDR2 is FQGNSA. This CDR3 contains 14 residues. Here the CDR3 reads CASSLGQGTYEQYF. The CDR3 nucleotides are TGTGCCAGCAGCTTAGGTCAGGGGACCTACGAGCAGTACTTC. Using reference TRBV7-2 and TRBJ2-7 for the parts outside the CDR3, the full variable domain is GAGVSQSPSNKVTEKGKDVELRCDPISGHTALYWYRQSLGQGLEFLIYFQGNSAPDKSGLPSDRFSAERTGGSVSTLTIQRTQQEDSAVYLCASSLGQGTYEQYFGPGTRLTVT.

The gene calls are TRBV4-1 and TRBJ2-1; 9 positions agree with TRBD1. The length of the CDR3 is 13 residues. V lost 5 bases, J lost 10 bases, and 6 bases stayed unmatched. The V gene's germline CDR1 is MGHRA and CDR2 YSYEKL. The CDR3 DNA sequence: TGCGCCAGCAGCGCCCGACAGGGGGACGAGCAGTTCTTC. The encoded protein is CASSARQGDEQFF.

Written as DNA, the CDR3 is TGTGCCAGCAGCACTAAATCAGGGCATCAGCCCCAGCATTTT. Encoded protein: CASSTKSGHQPQHF. This chain links TRBV7-2 with TRBJ1-5; TRBD1 might be the D (5 bases). V lost 5 bases and J 5 bases, leaving 13 bases between the germline ends. The CDR3 consists of 14 residues. Germline-derived CDR1 and CDR2 are SGHTA and FQGNSA.

The chain is built from TRBV4-3 and TRBJ2-3, with 13 bases identical to TRBD2. This CDR3 contains 18 residues. From germline, CDR1 is LGHNA and CDR2 YSLEER. Losses at the gene ends were 1 base for V and 1 base for J; bases not matched to a gene: 5. The CDR3, as DNA: TGCGCCAGCAGCCAAGGATTAGGACTAGCGGGAGGCACAGATACGCAGTATTTT. Translating it yields CASSQGLGLAGGTDTQYF.

The chain is built from TRBV7-6 and TRBJ1-4, with D possibly TRBD1 on 5 matching bases. V dropped 2 bases and J dropped 7 bases, with 11 bases sitting between them. CDR1 is SGHVS, CDR2 FNYEAQ, per germline. The CDR3 contains 14 residues. CDR3 protein: CASSLRGSGEKLFF. In nucleotides, the CDR3 is TGTGCCAGCAGCTTACGGGGGAGTGGTGAAAAACTGTTTTTT.

On this clone itself: The same CDR3 is also encoded by other DNA sequences in this sample. The rearrangement joins TRBV18 to TRBJ1-4, with 10 positions matching TRBD1. CDR1 is KGHSH, CDR2 LQKENI, per germline. The CDR3 consists of 14 residues. Trimming at V came to 3 bases and at J to 8 bases, leaving 3 bases not matched to a gene. The CDR3 coding sequence is TGTGCCAGCTCACCCGGGACAGGGGACGAAAAACTGTTTTTT. It is translated as CASSPGTGDEKLFF.

This clone has a single count. V and J are TRBV5-6 and TRBJ2-2; 7 bases map to TRBD1. CDR1 is SGHDT, CDR2 YYEEEE, per germline. The CDR3 loop spans 16 amino acids. V lost 4 bases to trimming and J lost 3 bases; unmatched junction nucleotides: 9. The CDR3, as DNA: TGTGCCAGCAGCCCCACAGGGACAGTAGACACCGGGGAGCTGTTTTTT. Its translation: CASSPTGTVDTGELFF.

A remark on this clone: Within the sample, other DNA sequences also encode this same CDR3. The chain links TRBV5-1 to TRBJ1-1; D not certain. CDR1 SGHRS and CDR2 YFSETQ come from the germline V gene. Trimming pared 0 bases from V and 4 bases from J, leaving 4 bases between. The CDR3 runs 12 residues. CDR3 residues: CASSLGRTEAFF. The CDR3 DNA is TGCGCCAGCAGCTTGGGCCGCACTGAAGCTTTCTTT.

The chain combines TRBV6-1 with TRBJ1-2, with D hard to call. The CDR3 runs to 14 residues. Germline V gene sequence: CDR1 MNHNS, CDR2 SASEGT. Deletions cut 8 bases from V and 0 bases from J, with 13 bases between. The CDR3 coding sequence is TGTGCCAGCTATTTTGAGGGTCCTAACTATGGCTACACCTTC. This gives the protein CASYFEGPNYGYTF.

The chain links TRBV7-9 to TRBJ1-4; D might be TRBD1 (5 bases). The CDR3 has 13 residues. Per germline, CDR1 SEHNR and CDR2 FQNEAQ (reference sequence). V shed 5 bases and J shed 10 bases, with 14 bases lying between them. This CDR3 is CASSPGQVGKLFF. The CDR3, as DNA: TGTGCCAGCAGCCCGGGGCAGGTCGGAAAACTGTTTTTT.

The rearrangement uses TRBV7-9 and TRBJ2-7, with 7 bases matching TRBD1. CDR1 is SEHNR, CDR2 FQNEAQ, per germline (reference sequence). V lost 1 base and J lost 3; bases outside the gene matches: 6. This CDR3 has 15 amino acids. The CDR3 bases are TGTGCCAGCAGCTTAGTTGGGACAGTCTTCTACGAGCAGTACTTC. It encodes CASSLVGTVFYEQYF.

This clone has a handful of counts. The chain couples TRBV11-1 to TRBJ1-1; possible D gene TRBD1, 5 bases. Trimming pared 4 bases from V and 1 base from J, leaving 10 bases between. Germline loops: CDR1 SGHAT, CDR2 FQDESV (reference sequence). There are 14 residues in the CDR3. CDR3 sequence reads: CASSSGLWNTEAFF. CDR3 in DNA: TGTGCCAGCAGCTCGGGACTCTGGAACACTGAAGCTTTCTTT.

This clone was seen once. The chain employs TRBV30 and TRBJ2-7, with D maybe TRBD1 (5 bases). Germline CDR1 GTSNPN, CDR2 SVGIG (reference sequence). This CDR3 has 13 residues. Trimming cost V 3 bases and J 7 bases, with 16 bases left between them. CDR3 sequence (DNA): TGTGCCTGGAGAATCCGGACACTGGGAGAGCAGTACTTC. Amino acid sequence: CAWRIRTLGEQYF.

This chain links TRBV11-2 with TRBJ1-1; D gene unclear. Trimming left V 1 base short and J 1 base short, with 7 bases between. CDR1 and CDR2 (germline): SGHAT, FQNNGV. The CDR3 contains 14 residues. In DNA, the CDR3 is TGTGCCAGCAGCTTAGTTGGGCCGAACACTGAAGCTTTCTTT. It encodes CASSLVGPNTEAFF.

A word on this clone: With a far larger clone one base away, a read error is the likely cause. Other DNA sequences in this sample translate to the same CDR3. The V and J genes are TRBV30 and TRBJ1-5; D not resolved. The CDR3 totals 15 residues. CDR1 is GTSNPN and CDR2 is SVGIG in the germline V gene (reference sequence). V lost 0 bases to trimming and J lost 0 bases, with 9 bases between them. This CDR3 reads CAWSVRGDSNQPQHF. CDR3 in DNA: TGTGCCTGGAGTGTGCGGGGTGATAGCAATCAGCCCCAGCATTTT.

The gene calls are TRBV5-8 and TRBJ1-1; D unresolved. Deletions cut 4 bases from V and 2 bases from J, with 15 bases between. There are 15 residues in the CDR3. Germline lookup yields CDR1 SGHTS and CDR2 YDEGEE. Written as DNA, the CDR3 is TGTGCCAGCAGCCCCCGGGAACTTACTAACACTGAAGCTTTCTTT. It yields the protein CASSPRELTNTEAFF.

The V gene is TRBV10-3, the J gene TRBJ1-5; D is unclear. Trimming took off 11 bases at V and 0 bases at J, with 14 bases between the two ends. The CDR3 has 14 residues. Germline loops: CDR1 ENHRY, CDR2 SYGVKD. The CDR3 sequence: CASSQSNSNQPQHF. The CDR3 coding sequence is TGTGCCTCCTCTCAGAGCAATAGCAATCAGCCCCAGCATTTT.